This T cell receptor beta chain was profiled in a study of blood T cell repertoires in COVID-19. As for the study in general: Researchers got acute and convalescent COVID-19 samples from the United States, Italy and Spain. In each case, the material was cDNA or gDNA derived from T cells, B-cell-depleted T cells, or PBMCs.

The CDR3 is 13 amino acids. CDR1 and CDR2 from the germline V gene are PRHDT and FYEKMQ (reference sequence). V lost 4 bases and J 0 bases, leaving 4 bases between the germline ends. Only in-frame clones appear in the TCRdb table, and some are missing; sequencing was by immunoSEQ multiplex PCR. The repertoire includes 300,000 to 350,000 clones, almost 90% of them detected once, and around 4.5% sits in the top ten. The sequence was collected from a woman aged 18 to 35 with acute COVID-19. This chain connects TRBV13 to TRBJ1-5; D not certain. Input material: PBMCs or T cells enriched from blood (not recorded which). The CDR3 coding sequence is TGTGCCAGCAGCTCCAATAGCAATCAGCCCCAGCATTTT. Amino acids: CASSSNSNQPQHF. Filled out from reference TRBV13 and TRBJ1-5, the complete variable domain reads AAGVIQSPRHLIKEKRETATLKCYPIPRHDTVYWYQQGPGQDPQFLISFYEKMQSDKGSIPDRFSAQQFSDYHSELNMSSLELGDSALYFCASSSNSNQPQHFGDGTRLSIL.